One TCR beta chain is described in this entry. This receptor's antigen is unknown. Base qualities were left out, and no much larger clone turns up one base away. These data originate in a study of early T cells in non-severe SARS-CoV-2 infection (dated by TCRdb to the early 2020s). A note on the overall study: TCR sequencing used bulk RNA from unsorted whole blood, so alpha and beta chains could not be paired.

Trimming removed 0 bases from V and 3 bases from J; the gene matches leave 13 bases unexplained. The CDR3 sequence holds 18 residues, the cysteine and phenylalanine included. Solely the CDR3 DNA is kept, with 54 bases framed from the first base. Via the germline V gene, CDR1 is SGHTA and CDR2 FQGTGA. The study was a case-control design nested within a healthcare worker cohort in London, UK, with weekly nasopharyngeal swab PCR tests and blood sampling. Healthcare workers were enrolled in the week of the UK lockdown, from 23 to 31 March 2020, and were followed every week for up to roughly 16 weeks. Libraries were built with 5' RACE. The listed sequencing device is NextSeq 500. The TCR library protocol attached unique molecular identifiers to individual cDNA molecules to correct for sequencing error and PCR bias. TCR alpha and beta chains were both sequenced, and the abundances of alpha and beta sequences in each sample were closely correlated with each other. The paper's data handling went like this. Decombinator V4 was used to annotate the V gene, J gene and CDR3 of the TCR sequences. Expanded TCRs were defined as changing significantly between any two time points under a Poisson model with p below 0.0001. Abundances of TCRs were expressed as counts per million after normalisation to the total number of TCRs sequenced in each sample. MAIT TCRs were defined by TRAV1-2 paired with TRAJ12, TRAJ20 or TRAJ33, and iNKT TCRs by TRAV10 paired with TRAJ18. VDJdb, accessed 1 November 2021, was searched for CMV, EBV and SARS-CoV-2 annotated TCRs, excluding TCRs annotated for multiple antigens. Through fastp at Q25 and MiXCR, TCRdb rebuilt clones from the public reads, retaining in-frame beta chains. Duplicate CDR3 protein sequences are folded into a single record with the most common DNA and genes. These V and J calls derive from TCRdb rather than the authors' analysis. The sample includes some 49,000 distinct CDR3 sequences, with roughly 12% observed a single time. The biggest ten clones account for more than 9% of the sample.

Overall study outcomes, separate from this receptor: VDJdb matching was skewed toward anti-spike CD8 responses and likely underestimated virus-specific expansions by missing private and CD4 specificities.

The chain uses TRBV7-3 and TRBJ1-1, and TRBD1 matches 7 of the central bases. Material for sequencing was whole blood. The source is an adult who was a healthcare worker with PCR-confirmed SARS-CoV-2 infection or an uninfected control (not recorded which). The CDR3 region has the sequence CASSLTSTLTGLYTEAFF. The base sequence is TGTGCCAGCAGCTTAACCTCTACTTTGACAGGGTTGTACACTGAAGCTTTCTTT.